The rows below give T cell receptor beta chains drawn from one sample of a study of cytomegalovirus exposure and HLA in healthy donors. Clones were sequenced by immunoSEQ multiplex PCR, and TCRdb holds only the in-frame ones, with some missing. In the table there are some 120,000 clones, 80% of which are singletons. The source material was PBMCs. These receptors came from a male donor in good health and CMV-seronegative. Both conserved end residues are part of each CDR3. A D gene is named only where the DNA matches it firmly. Size is omitted from some rows. Given values are once, few, many or a class for expanded clones.

NA	TRBV27	TRBJ1-2	NA	CASSLSWGVNYGYTF	TGTGCCAGCAGTTTATCGTGGGGGGTGAACTATGGCTACACCTTC
NA	TRBV10-2	TRBJ2-7	NA	CASAEGGTYEQYF	TGCGCCAGTGCCGAGGGAGGAACCTACGAGCAGTACTTC
once	TRBV5-4	TRBJ1-4	TRBD1	CASSTPGQGAEKLFF	TGTGCCAGCAGTACACCGGGACAGGGGGCCGAAAAACTGTTTTTT
NA	TRBV4-3	TRBJ1-1	NA	CASSQGLAPNTEAFF	TGCGCCAGCAGCCAGGGACTAGCACCGAACACTGAAGCTTTCTTT
NA	TRBV30	TRBJ2-1	TRBD2	CAWSVLAGGYNEQFF	TGTGCCTGGAGTGTACTTGCGGGGGGTTACAATGAGCAGTTCTTC
few	TRBV5-1	TRBJ2-7	NA	CASSSGSRGFWEQYF	TGCGCCAGCAGCTCGGGATCCAGGGGTTTCTGGGAGCAGTACTTC
NA	TRBV19	TRBJ2-2	TRBD2	CASSRAGGPHTGELFF	TGTGCCAGTAGTAGAGCGGGAGGGCCTCACACCGGGGAGCTGTTTTTT
NA	TRBV29-1	TRBJ2-7	NA	CSAAPSGLNEQYF	TGCAGCGCCGCGCCGTCGGGGTTGAACGAGCAGTACTTC
NA	TRBV7-9	TRBJ1-1	NA	CASSSYTGDTEAFF	TGTGCCAGCAGCTCATATACGGGAGATACTGAAGCTTTCTTT
NA	TRBV7-9	TRBJ1-5	NA	CASSAFNNQPQHF	TGTGCCAGCAGCGCGTTCAACAATCAGCCCCAGCATTTT
NA	TRBV18	TRBJ1-5	TRBD1	CASSPRGDQPQHF	TGTGCCAGCTCCCCCAGGGGGGATCAGCCCCAGCATTTT
NA	TRBV5-1	TRBJ1-1	NA	CASSLGGLRQQRARGKEAFF	TGCGCCAGCAGCTTGGGAGGCTTGCGTCAGCAACGGGCTAGGGGTAAGGAGGCTTTCTTT
NA	TRBV6-5	TRBJ1-5	TRBD1	CASSPGQGDGQPQHF	TGTGCCAGCAGCCCGGGACAGGGGGACGGTCAGCCCCAGCATTTT
NA	TRBV18	TRBJ2-2	TRBD2	CASSPLPGLAGSTGELFF	TGTGCCAGCTCACCGTTACCGGGACTAGCGGGCTCCACCGGGGAGCTGTTTTTT
few	TRBV28	TRBJ2-2	TRBD2	CASRNSGGDTGELFF	TGTGCCAGCAGAAATAGCGGGGGTGACACCGGGGAGCTGTTTTTT
NA	TRBV27	TRBJ1-1	NA	CASSLQQFFMNTEAFF	TGTGCCAGCAGTTTACAACAGTTCTTCATGAACACTGAAGCTTTCTTT
NA	TRBV18	TRBJ1-3	NA	CASSQKGSGNTIYF	TGTGCCAGCTCGCAAAAGGGGTCTGGAAACACCATATATTTT
NA	TRBV11-2	TRBJ2-5	NA	CASRPGGEGTQYF	TGTGCCAGCAGGCCCGGGGGAGAAGGGACCCAGTACTTC
NA	TRBV5-1	TRBJ2-2	TRBD2	CASSLIPGGSGGELFF	TGCGCCAGCAGCTTGATCCCGGGAGGGTCAGGCGGGGAGCTGTTTTTT
few	TRBV7-2	TRBJ1-1	TRBD1	CASSRTGSITEAFF	TGTGCCAGCAGTCGGACAGGGTCGATTACTGAAGCTTTCTTT
NA	TRBV15	TRBJ2-1	TRBD2	CATSGKRDSYNEQFF	TGTGCCACCAGCGGGAAGCGGGACTCCTACAATGAGCAGTTCTTC
NA	TRBV7-2	TRBJ2-7	NA	CASSLDRRIYEQYF	TGTGCCAGCAGCTTAGACCGCAGGATCTACGAGCAGTACTTC
few	TRBV4-1	TRBJ2-1	TRBD1	CASSRQGPNREQFF	TGCGCCAGCAGCCGACAGGGTCCCAATCGGGAGCAGTTCTTC
NA	TRBV28	TRBJ2-7	TRBD1	CASSPGQAPYEQYF	TGTGCCAGCAGTCCGGGACAGGCACCTTACGAGCAGTACTTC
NA	TRBV10-2	TRBJ1-1	NA	CASSRVWNTEAFF	TGCGCCAGCAGCAGGGTGTGGAACACTGAAGCCTTCTTT
NA	TRBV15	TRBJ2-2	NA	CATSRDRINTGELFF	TGTGCCACCAGCAGAGACAGGATCAACACCGGGGAGCTGTTTTTT
NA	TRBV11-3	TRBJ2-3	TRBD1	CASSPRQGFADTQYF	TGTGCCAGCAGCCCGCGACAGGGTTTTGCAGATACGCAGTATTTT
NA	TRBV7-2	TRBJ2-7	NA	CASSHGGREQYF	TGTGCCAGCAGCCACGGGGGGCGGGAGCAGTACTTC
once	TRBV30	TRBJ2-7	TRBD2	CAWTGGRLAGVGEQYF	TGTGCCTGGACGGGGGGTCGGCTAGCGGGAGTAGGCGAGCAGTACTTC
NA	TRBV19	TRBJ2-5	TRBD1	CASSPRTGYGETQYF	TGTGCCAGTAGTCCCCGGACAGGGTACGGGGAGACCCAGTACTTC
NA	TRBV19	TRBJ2-7	TRBD2	CASSFSGASSYEQYF	TGTGCCAGTAGTTTTAGCGGGGCCAGCTCCTACGAGCAGTACTTC
few	TRBV16	TRBJ1-2	TRBD1	CASSQSKGQGYGYTF	TGTGCCAGCAGCCAATCTAAGGGACAGGGTTATGGCTACACCTTC
NA	TRBV5-4	TRBJ2-7	NA	CASSRSMDEQYF	TGTGCCAGCAGCCGATCTATGGACGAGCAGTACTTC
once	TRBV7-2	TRBJ2-1	NA	CASSLSSGSYNEQFF	TGTGCCAGCAGCTTATCCTCGGGCTCCTACAATGAGCAGTTCTTC
NA	TRBV7-2	TRBJ2-1	TRBD2	CASSFNSGSNNEQFF	TGTGCCAGCAGCTTTAATAGCGGGAGTAACAATGAGCAGTTCTTC
NA	TRBV7-2	TRBJ1-1	NA	CASSLDYWPGWVLGTEAFF	TGTGCCAGCAGCTTAGATTATTGGCCAGGGTGGGTTCTCGGCACTGAAGCTTTCTTT
NA	TRBV13	TRBJ1-1	NA	CASSLRVSTEAFF	TGTGCCAGCAGCTTAAGAGTATCCACTGAAGCTTTCTTT
few	TRBV6-4	TRBJ2-3	NA	CASSDGGGATDTQYF	TGTGCCAGCAGTGACGGAGGGGGGGCCACAGATACGCAGTATTTT
NA	TRBV28	TRBJ2-1	NA	CASTSSGSYNEQFF	TGTGCCAGCACCTCCTCGGGCTCCTACAATGAGCAGTTCTTC
NA	TRBV7-9	TRBJ2-7	TRBD1	CASSPRDRAYEQYF	TGTGCCAGCAGCCCCCGGGACAGGGCCTACGAGCAGTACTTC
few	TRBV15	TRBJ2-7	TRBD1	CATSRDPGGSYEQYF	TGTGCCACCAGCAGAGATCCAGGGGGCTCCTACGAGCAGTACTTC
NA	TRBV5-1	TRBJ2-5	NA	CASSLAVGGQKETQYF	TGCGCCAGCAGCTTGGCCGTCGGGGGACAGAAAGAGACCCAGTACTTC
NA	TRBV27	TRBJ2-3	NA	CASSLFSVRIRTDTQYF	TGTGCCAGCAGTTTATTCTCAGTCCGAATACGCACAGATACGCAGTATTTT
NA	TRBV9	TRBJ1-1	NA	CASSVGSLGWMDTEAFF	TGTGCCAGCAGCGTAGGATCTTTGGGCTGGATGGACACTGAAGCTTTCTTT
NA	TRBV5-4	TRBJ2-1	NA	CASSPTIGASEVGNEQFF	TGTGCCAGCAGCCCAACAATCGGGGCTAGCGAGGTAGGCAATGAGCAGTTCTTC
NA	TRBV4-2	TRBJ2-1	TRBD2	CASSQDGTREGSEQFF	TGTGCCAGCAGCCAAGATGGGACTCGGGAGGGGAGTGAGCAGTTCTTC
NA	TRBV7-7	TRBJ2-1	NA	CASSLGATVVHEQFF	TGTGCCAGCAGCTTAGGTGCGACAGTAGTCCATGAGCAGTTCTTC
NA	TRBV28	TRBJ1-3	TRBD1	CASSLPGTAGNTIYF	TGTGCCAGCAGCCTCCCCGGGACAGCTGGAAACACCATATATTTT
NA	TRBV15	TRBJ2-7	NA	CATSRESPEQYF	TGTGCCACCAGCAGAGAAAGCCCCGAGCAGTACTTC
few	TRBV4-2	TRBJ2-2	TRBD2	CASSREGRLSGTTDTGELFF	TGTGCCAGCAGCCGAGAAGGGCGTTTGAGTGGGACTACGGACACCGGGGAGCTGTTTTTT
NA	TRBV4-1	TRBJ2-1	TRBD2	CASSQVAGGAFGEQFF	TGCGCCAGCAGCCAAGTTGCCGGGGGGGCCTTTGGTGAGCAGTTCTTC
NA	TRBV11-2	TRBJ1-1	NA	CASSPYTAEAFF	TGTGCCAGCAGCCCATACACCGCTGAAGCTTTCTTT
NA	TRBV28	TRBJ1-4	NA	CASSAGRATNEKLFF	TGTGCCAGCAGTGCGGGGCGCGCAACTAATGAAAAACTGTTTTTT
NA	TRBV5-1	TRBJ1-1	NA	CASSLVVDREAFF	TGCGCCAGCAGCTTGGTCGTTGACCGGGAGGCTTTCTTT
NA	TRBV10-3	TRBJ2-3	NA	CAISRTDSTDTQYF	TGTGCCATCAGTCGGACTGACAGCACAGATACGCAGTATTTT
NA	TRBV7-2	TRBJ2-7	TRBD2	CASSLIAGGLYEQYF	TGTGCCAGCAGCTTAATAGCGGGAGGGCTCTACGAGCAGTACTTC
NA	TRBV9	TRBJ1-2	NA	CASSVGGISGYTF	TGTGCCAGCAGCGTTGGGGGCATTTCGGGCTACACCTTC
NA	TRBV6-6	TRBJ1-2	NA	CASSKGGERGYTF	TGTGCCAGCAGTAAGGGCGGGGAGAGGGGCTACACCTTC
NA	TRBV4-1	TRBJ2-1	TRBD1	CASSQEGTGAHNEQFF	TGCGCCAGCAGCCAAGAGGGGACAGGGGCCCACAATGAGCAGTTCTTC
NA	TRBV6-5	TRBJ2-4	NA	CASSPSRGTKNIQYF	TGTGCCAGCAGCCCGTCGAGAGGGACAAAAAACATTCAGTACTTC